This TCR beta chain came from a study of T cell repertoires in cytomegalovirus infection. Study-level information: From public TCR beta signatures came an indication of both CMV infection and matching HLA type. Findings and caveats of the study: In two of eight donors, the top clonotype was HLA-C-restricted CMV-specific. Cumulated frequencies of public TCR beta families served to identify carriers of CMV plus the relevant HLA.

One entry per CDR3 protein results from TCRdb running MiXCR on the reads. The table lists about 490,000 distinct CDR3 sequences, about a quarter of them singletons, with about 12% in the top ten. In germline, CDR1 is SGHKS, CDR2 YYEKEE (reference sequence). The V end was cut by 2 bases, the J end by 7 bases, with 10 bases between. The CDR3 sequence is 13 residues long. This clonotype was seen only a few times. Antigen specificity is unknown. This sequence was found in a human donor in good health (CMV status not recorded). Some clones in this sample may be carry-over from other donors' samples. The source material was PBMCs. The rearrangement links TRBV5-5 to TRBJ2-1, with no clear D. In DNA form, the CDR3 reads TGTGCCAGCAGCTTAATAGACTGGAATGAGCAGTTCTTC. Translation: CASSLIDWNEQFF.